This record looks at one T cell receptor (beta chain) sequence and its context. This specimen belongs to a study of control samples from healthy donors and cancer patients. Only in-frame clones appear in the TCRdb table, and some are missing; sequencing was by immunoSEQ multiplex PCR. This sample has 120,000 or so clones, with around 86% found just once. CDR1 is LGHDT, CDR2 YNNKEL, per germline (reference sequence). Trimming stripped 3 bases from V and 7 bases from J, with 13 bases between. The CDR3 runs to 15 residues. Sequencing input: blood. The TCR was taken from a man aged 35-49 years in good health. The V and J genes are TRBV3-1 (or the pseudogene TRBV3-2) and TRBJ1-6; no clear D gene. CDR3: CASSQETGRNSPLHF. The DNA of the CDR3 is TGTGCCAGCAGCCAGGAAACGGGTCGAAATTCACCCCTCCACTTT.